Listed below are T cell receptor beta chains from one sample, sequenced in a study of cytomegalovirus exposure and HLA in healthy donors. Assay used: immunoSEQ multiplex PCR; TCRdb lists only in-frame clones, some missing. The sample has around 180,000 clones; roughly 70% are singletons. The material sequenced was PBMCs. The receptors come from a girl aged 5 to 17 in good health and CMV-seronegative. CDR3s include the opening cysteine and the closing phenylalanine or tryptophan. Fields, in order: D gene, V gene, J gene, clone size, CDR3 protein, CDR3 DNA. D genes are given only for firm matches. Not all rows give a size; the values are once, few, many and, for expanded clones, a class.

-,TRBV13,TRBJ1-1,once,CASSLQVSDTEAFF,TGTGCCAGCAGTTTACAGGTTTCGGACACTGAAGCTTTCTTT
-,TRBV2,TRBJ1-5,few,CAGGGGQHDQPQHF,TGTGCCGGCGGTGGGGGCCAGCACGATCAGCCCCAGCATTTT
-,TRBV29-1,TRBJ2-5,-,CSVELGQGRGGGTQYF,TGCAGCGTTGAATTGGGGCAGGGAAGGGGTGGTGGGACCCAGTACTTC
-,TRBV7-2,TRBJ2-7,-,CASSKGGSSYEQYF,TGTGCCAGCAGCAAAGGGGGTAGCTCCTACGAGCAGTACTTC
-,TRBV6-6,TRBJ1-2,-,CASSYVESDYGYTF,TGTGCCAGCAGTTACGTCGAAAGCGACTATGGCTACACCTTC
TRBD1,TRBV29-1,TRBJ2-7,-,CSVGRDRGYEQYF,TGCAGCGTTGGGCGGGACAGGGGTTACGAGCAGTACTTC
-,TRBV10-1,TRBJ2-1,-,CASSEGRGEEQFF,TGCGCCAGCAGTGAGGGCCGGGGAGAGGAGCAGTTCTTC
-,TRBV19,TRBJ1-2,-,CASSILGGDLHYGYTF,TGTGCCAGTAGTATCCTCGGTGGGGACTTACACTATGGCTACACCTTC
-,TRBV6-6,TRBJ2-1,-,CASSPNNEQFF,TGTGCCAGCAGTCCAAACAATGAGCAGTTCTTC
TRBD1,TRBV18,TRBJ2-5,-,CASSPMGQGGETQYF,TGTGCCAGCTCACCAATGGGACAGGGAGGGGAGACCCAGTACTTC
TRBD2,TRBV9,TRBJ2-2,-,CASSVWGLAGASNTGELFF,TGTGCCAGCAGCGTATGGGGACTAGCGGGGGCCTCGAACACCGGGGAGCTGTTTTTT
TRBD1,TRBV28,TRBJ1-2,-,CASRPPGGRGYGYTF,TGTGCCAGCAGACCTCCAGGGGGACGGGGCTATGGCTACACCTTC